A selection of T cell receptor beta chains follows, all from one sample in a study of cytomegalovirus exposure and HLA in healthy donors. The repertoire was sequenced with immunoSEQ multiplex PCR; TCRdb's copy has only in-frame clones and lacks some. The profile shows roughly 52,000 clones, about 93% of them singletons. Sequencing was performed on PBMCs. The origin of the receptors is a man between 18 and 35 years old in good health and CMV-seronegative. Each CDR3 is given with its conserved first and last residue. D genes are given only for firm matches. Where a row states a size, it is once, few, many or the class of an expanded clone; other rows omit it.

j_call v_call clone_size d_call cdr3_nt cdr3_aa
TRBJ1-3 TRBV5-6 . TRBD1 TGTGCCAGCAGCCCGTACGGGACAGCCTCTGGAAACACCATATATTTT CASSPYGTASGNTIYF
TRBJ2-2 TRBV11-3 . . TGTGCCAGCAGCCCTTTTGGGGCAACCGGGGAGCTGTTTTTT CASSPFGATGELFF
TRBJ2-7 TRBV4-2 . . TGTGCCAGCAGCCGTAGCTTAGACAGATACGAGCAGTACTTC CASSRSLDRYEQYF
TRBJ1-1 TRBV6-5 . . TGTGCCAGCAGTCCTCGACAGGCCTTGAACACTGAAGCTTTCTTT CASSPRQALNTEAFF
TRBJ2-7 TRBV30 . . TGTGCCTGGGGGAGGACAGGTAACGAGCAGTACTTC CAWGRTGNEQYF
TRBJ1-2 TRBV6-1 . . TGTGCCAGCAGTGAAGGGGCGAGCAGGGGTAACGGCTACACCTTC CASSEGASRGNGYTF
TRBJ1-3 TRBV7-9 . . TGTGCCAGCAGCTCAGGTCGGCGGGCTGGAAACACCATATATTTT CASSSGRRAGNTIYF
TRBJ2-7 TRBV28 . . TGTGCCAGCAGTTTATTGGGAGAGGCCTACGAGCAGTACTTC CASSLLGEAYEQYF
TRBJ2-2 TRBV28 . TRBD2 TGTGCCAGCAGTCTAGGCGGGGGGAACACCGGGGAGCTGTTTTTT CASSLGGGNTGELFF
TRBJ1-2 TRBV12-5 . TRBD1 TGTGCTAGTGGTCAGGGACAGGGGAGGGGCTACACCTTC CASGQGQGRGYTF
TRBJ2-7 TRBV10-2 . . TGCGCCAGCAAGTGGAGGGAGCAGTACTTC CASKWREQYF
TRBJ2-7 TRBV19 . . TGTGCCAGTAGTAAGACTCGAAGCTCCTACGAGCAGTACTTC CASSKTRSSYEQYF
TRBJ1-1 TRBV18 once . TGTGCCAGCTCACCACCGGGACAATCGAACACTGAAGCTTTCTTT CASSPPGQSNTEAFF
TRBJ1-4 TRBV28 . TRBD1 TGTGCCAGCAGTACACTCCGACAGGGGAGTAATGAAAAACTGTTTTTT CASSTLRQGSNEKLFF
TRBJ2-7 TRBV5-5 . . TGTGCCAGCAGCTCGGGGTTGGGCCTAACCTACGAGCAGTACTTC CASSSGLGLTYEQYF
TRBJ2-5 TRBV5-1 once TRBD2 TGCGCCAGCAGCTCGGGGACTAGTCGGGGCCTCCAAGAGACCCAGTACTTC CASSSGTSRGLQETQYF
TRBJ2-2 TRBV19 . TRBD2 TGTGCCAGTGGCAAAAGCGGGAGTTACACCGGGGAGCTGTTTTTT CASGKSGSYTGELFF
TRBJ1-5 TRBV27 . . TGTGCCAGCAGTCCCCCCGCGAGGGAAGATCAGCCCCAGCATTTT CASSPPAREDQPQHF
TRBJ1-1 TRBV7-9 . TRBD1 TGTGCCAGCAGCCCCCCAGGGACAGGTAACACTGAAGCTTTCTTT CASSPPGTGNTEAFF
TRBJ2-4 TRBV15 . . TGTGCCACCTCCCCCTTAGCGGCCAAAAACATTCAGTACTTC CATSPLAAKNIQYF
TRBJ2-7 TRBV4-2 . TRBD2 TGTGCCAGCAGCCAAGATCCGCTAGCGGGAGTCGCCCGCTACGAGCAGTACTTC CASSQDPLAGVARYEQYF
TRBJ1-5 TRBV28 . TRBD1 TGTGCCAGCATACGACAGGGGGGGAGCTTGACTCAGCCCCAGCATTTT CASIRQGGSLTQPQHF
TRBJ2-7 TRBV27 . TRBD1 TGTGCCAGCAGTTTAGGGACAGGGCGTCTTCACGAGCAGTACTTC CASSLGTGRLHEQYF
TRBJ1-4 TRBV28 . TRBD1 TGTGCCAGCAGCTTGACCGGGACAGGCAATGAAAAACTGTTTTTT CASSLTGTGNEKLFF
TRBJ1-5 TRBV2 . . TGTGCCAGCAGTGAAATGGGGAGGAATCAGCCCCAGCATTTT CASSEMGRNQPQHF
TRBJ2-2 TRBV6-5 . . TGTGCCAGCATCCCACAGGCGGCCGGGGAGCTGTTTTTT CASIPQAAGELFF
TRBJ2-7 TRBV21-1 . . TGTGCCAGCAGCAAAGGAGGGCGGGAGTCCTTCTACGAGCAGTACTTC CASSKGGRESFYEQYF
TRBJ2-5 TRBV27 . . TGTGCCAGCAGTTTATACTCCCCCAGGGAGACCCAGTACTTC CASSLYSPRETQYF
TRBJ2-7 TRBV7-6 . TRBD2 TGTGCCAGCAGCCCGGGGGCGGGAGGCGGCGAGCAGTACTTC CASSPGAGGGEQYF
TRBJ2-1 TRBV28 . . TGTGCCAGCGCGACAGCCAACAATGAGCAGTTCTTC CASATANNEQFF
TRBJ1-4 TRBV5-4 . . TGTGCCAGCAGCCGGGCGGGGGTACGTGAAAAACTGTTTTTT CASSRAGVREKLFF
TRBJ1-5 TRBV2 . . TGTGCCAGCAGTCTACAGGGAGGCAATCAGCCCCAGCATTTT CASSLQGGNQPQHF
TRBJ2-7 TRBV6-1 medium-sized TRBD2 TGTGCCAGCAGTGAAGGGACTAGCGGGGCCTACGAGCAGTACTTC CASSEGTSGAYEQYF
TRBJ2-7 TRBV28 . TRBD1 TGTGCCAGCAGCAAGACAGGGCGAGAGCAGTACTTC CASSKTGREQYF
TRBJ1-2 TRBV28 . . TGTGCCAGCAGCTCAACAGGGTATGGCTACACCTTC CASSSTGYGYTF
TRBJ1-6 TRBV9 . TRBD1 TGTGCCAGCAGCGCATCACAGGGGAAAGATTCACCCCTCCACTTT CASSASQGKDSPLHF
TRBJ1-5 TRBV11-3 . TRBD1 TGTGCCAGCAGCTTAGATCAGGGTACAGGGGACAATCAGCCCCAGCATTTT CASSLDQGTGDNQPQHF
TRBJ2-1 TRBV7-7 once . TGTGCTAGCAGCCCCGGTCGGACAGTTGCCCACAATGGGCAGTTCTTC CASSPGRTVAHNGQFF
TRBJ1-3 TRBV18 . TRBD1 TGTGCCAGCTACAGGACAGGATATGGAAACACCATATATTTT CASYRTGYGNTIYF
TRBJ2-3 TRBV18 . . TGTGCCAGCTCAGTAAGGAGGGTTAGCACAGATACGCAGTATTTT CASSVRRVSTDTQYF
TRBJ2-7 TRBV27 once . TGTGCCAGCAGGCCAGCAGGGGCCCACTCCTACGAGCAGTACTTC CASRPAGAHSYEQYF
TRBJ2-1 TRBV4-1 few . TGCGCCAGCAGCCAAGTACGTGCGGGGGCTCAGGCTGAGCAGTTCTTC CASSQVRAGAQAEQFF
TRBJ2-7 TRBV28 once . TGTGCCAGCATTCCATCCACAGGGAACTACGAGCAGTACTTC CASIPSTGNYEQYF
TRBJ2-2 TRBV7-9 . . TGTGCCAGCAGCTTAGTAGGAGGTTCCACCGGGGAGCTGTTTTTT CASSLVGGSTGELFF
TRBJ2-7 TRBV28 . TRBD1 TGTGCCAGCAGATTACAGGGGGCAGGGGCCTACGAGCAGTACTTC CASRLQGAGAYEQYF
TRBJ2-7 TRBV19 . TRBD1 TGTGCCAGTAGTGCAGACAGGGTCTCCTACGAGCAGTACTTC CASSADRVSYEQYF
TRBJ2-1 TRBV10-3 . TRBD1 TGTGCCATACGACAGGGGGACGGTGTAGGCGATGAGCAGTTCTTC CAIRQGDGVGDEQFF
TRBJ2-2 TRBV6-5 . . TGTGCCAGCACTTTACGGGACACCGACACCGGGGAGCTGTTTTTT CASTLRDTDTGELFF
TRBJ2-3 TRBV4-1 . . TGCGCCAGCAGCCAAGAGCGGACAGATACGCAGTATTTT CASSQERTDTQYF